These T cell receptor beta chains were read from a single sample in a study of T cells in localized non-small cell lung cancer. The repertoire was sequenced with immunoSEQ multiplex PCR; TCRdb's copy has only in-frame clones and lacks some. The table records over a thousand clones, roughly 29% of them present only once. The sample was lung tumor tissue, taken before any cancer treatment. Receptors originate from a female donor over 55 with stage III squamous cell lung carcinoma. Both conserved end residues are part of each CDR3. The D gene is left open where the match is weak. Only some rows state a clone size, as once, few, many or a class for expanded clones.

>TRBD1|TRBJ2-1|medium-sized|TRBV9
CASSQDEGTGPNEQFF
TGTGCCAGCAGCCAAGACGAGGGGACAGGGCCCAATGAGCAGTTCTTC
>-|TRBJ1-1|-|TRBV6-8
CASSDEGGTEAFF
TGTGCCAGCAGTGACGAGGGTGGCACTGAAGCTTTCTTT
>TRBD1|TRBJ2-2|-|TRBV13
CASSLGGRQGRTGELFF
TGTGCCAGCAGCTTAGGAGGCAGACAGGGGAGAACCGGGGAGCTGTTTTTT
>-|TRBJ2-3|-|TRBV5-1
CASSLASAPDTQYF
TGCGCCAGCAGCTTGGCGTCGGCCCCAGATACGCAGTATTTT
>-|TRBJ1-5|-|TRBV6-7
CASSESGAQHF
TGTGCCAGCAGTGAAAGCGGGGCCCAGCATTTT
>-|TRBJ2-1|few|TRBV9
CASSAGPSAYNEQFF
TGTGCCAGCAGTGCCGGGCCCAGCGCCTACAATGAGCAGTTCTTC
>-|TRBJ2-3|-|TRBV11-3
CASSSRGLDADTQYF
TGTGCCAGCAGCTCGAGGGGCCTAGATGCAGATACGCAGTATTTT
>-|TRBJ2-3|-|TRBV11-3
CASSPGLPTDTQYF
TGTGCCAGCAGTCCGGGACTCCCGACAGATACGCAGTATTTT
>-|TRBJ1-3|-|TRBV19
CASEEGLFSGNTIYF
TGTGCCAGTGAGGAGGGTCTTTTTTCTGGAAACACCATATATTTT
>-|TRBJ2-3|-|TRBV6-8
CASSYSVGAMATQYF
TGTGCCAGCAGTTACTCGGTGGGAGCGATGGCTACGCAGTATTTT
>-|TRBJ1-1|few|TRBV11-3
CASSLDGAIPEAFF
TGTGCCAGCAGCTTAGATGGAGCAATTCCTGAAGCTTTCTTT
>TRBD1|TRBJ1-1|-|TRBV11-3
CASSGRQGNTEAFF
TGTGCCAGCAGCGGACGACAGGGGAACACTGAAGCTTTCTTT
>-|TRBJ2-1|-|TRBV28
CASSNQAGGSYNEQFF
TGTGCCAGCAGCAATCAAGCTGGGGGCTCCTACAATGAGCAGTTCTTC
>-|TRBJ2-2|-|TRBV9
CASSPGVALGELFF
TGTGCCAGCAGCCCAGGGGTCGCCCTAGGGGAGCTGTTTTTT
>-|TRBJ2-5|large|TRBV6-8
CASQASMNSQETQYF
TGTGCCAGCCAGGCCTCGATGAACAGCCAAGAGACCCAGTACTTC
>-|TRBJ2-5|-|TRBV14
CASSLLARKGETQYF
TGTGCCAGCAGCCTCTTAGCGAGGAAGGGAGAGACCCAGTACTTC
>-|TRBJ2-3|few|TRBV6-8
CASSYSNRRFTDTQYF
TGTGCCAGCAGTTACTCGAACAGGAGGTTCACAGATACGCAGTATTTT
>-|TRBJ2-3|few|TRBV11-3
CASRGEASTDTQYF
TGTGCCAGCAGGGGGGAAGCTTCCACAGATACGCAGTATTTT
>-|TRBJ1-1|-|TRBV19
CASSIWQTGNTEAFF
TGTGCCAGTAGTATATGGCAGACGGGGAACACTGAAGCTTTCTTT
>-|TRBJ2-2|medium-sized|TRBV9
CASSVGNTGELFF
TGTGCCAGCAGCGTCGGCAATACCGGGGAGCTGTTTTTT
>TRBD2|TRBJ2-1|few|TRBV19
CASSTSGYNEQFF
TGTGCCAGTAGTACTAGCGGTTACAATGAGCAGTTCTTC
>-|TRBJ2-2|-|TRBV5-1
CASSLSGVNTGELFF
TGCGCCAGCAGCTTATCAGGGGTAAACACCGGGGAGCTGTTTTTT
>-|TRBJ1-1|few|TRBV11-3
CASSPGPPNGLGNTEAFF
TGTGCCAGCAGCCCTGGCCCTCCCAACGGCCTCGGGAACACTGAAGCTTTCTTT
>-|TRBJ1-1|few|TRBV19
CASSMVGAEAFF
TGTGCCAGTAGTATGGTTGGGGCTGAAGCTTTCTTT
>-|TRBJ2-5|few|TRBV6-8
CASSGGGQKETQYF
TGTGCCAGCAGTGGGGGCGGACAGAAAGAGACCCAGTACTTC
>-|TRBJ1-1|few|TRBV5-4
CASSTDRTPEAFF
TGTGCCAGCAGCACCGACAGGACCCCAGAAGCTTTCTTT
>-|TRBJ2-1|large|TRBV11-3
CASSFGQGIGNEQFF
TGTGCCAGCAGCTTCGGGCAGGGAATTGGGAATGAGCAGTTCTTC
>TRBD2|TRBJ2-3|few|TRBV28
CASSSGPSGTDTQYF
TGTGCCAGCAGCTCCGGTCCTAGCGGGACAGATACGCAGTATTTT
>-|TRBJ2-2|-|TRBV9
CASSVTRDESTGELFF
TGTGCCAGCAGCGTCACCAGGGATGAGAGCACCGGGGAGCTGTTTTTT
>-|TRBJ1-6|-|TRBV5-1
CASSLGQASPNNSPLHF
TGCGCCAGCAGCTTGGGGCAGGCTAGCCCAAATAATTCACCCCTCCACTTT
>-|TRBJ2-5|-|TRBV28
CASSSPGGLGETQYF
TGTGCCAGCAGTTCCCCGGGGGGCCTCGGAGAGACCCAGTACTTC
>TRBD1|TRBJ1-2|-|TRBV19
CASRTRPGQGAKLYGYTF
TGTGCCAGTAGAACCAGACCGGGACAGGGGGCGAAACTATATGGCTACACCTTC
>TRBD1|TRBJ2-1|large|TRBV10-3
CAISESGQQYNEQFF
TGTGCCATCAGTGAGTCGGGACAGCAGTACAATGAGCAGTTCTTC
>-|TRBJ2-1|few|TRBV11-3
CASSLVGGASSYNEQFF
TGTGCCAGCAGCTTGGTAGGCGGGGCAAGCTCCTACAATGAGCAGTTCTTC
>-|TRBJ1-4|few|TRBV19
CASSIVQGPNEKLFF
TGTGCCAGTAGTATCGTTCAGGGGCCAAATGAAAAACTGTTTTTT
>-|TRBJ1-1|-|TRBV5-1
CASSLASANTEAFF
TGCGCCAGCAGCTTGGCCTCGGCGAACACTGAAGCTTTCTTT
>-|TRBJ1-1|few|TRBV11-3
CASSRRDGQINTEAFF
TGTGCCAGCAGCCGGAGGGACGGACAAATTAACACTGAAGCTTTCTTT
>-|TRBJ1-2|few|TRBV19
CASHTGSATYGYTF
TGTGCCAGTCACACCGGGTCCGCCACATATGGCTACACCTTC
>TRBD1|TRBJ2-1|-|TRBV10-3
CAISESDRLGEQFF
TGTGCCATCAGTGAGTCGGACAGGTTGGGTGAGCAGTTCTTC
>-|TRBJ2-6|-|TRBV28
CASSLGEVGANVLTF
TGTGCCAGCAGCCTGGGCGAGGTAGGGGCCAACGTCCTGACTTTC
>TRBD2|TRBJ2-3|-|TRBV11-1
CASRRTSDSTDTQYF
TGTGCCAGCAGACGCACTAGCGACTCCACAGATACGCAGTATTTT
>-|TRBJ2-7|once|TRBV29-1
CSAARTPGDEQYF
TGCAGCGCCGCCCGGACTCCAGGCGACGAGCAGTACTTC